This record concerns one TCR beta chain sequence. In this sample, this clone turned up a few times. Its antigen has not been determined. Within one base of it there is no much larger clone, and no base qualities were kept. This entry belongs to a study of shared clonotypes between healthy human individuals (dated by TCRdb to the early 2020s). General notes on the study: Three men and a couple of women, aged 18 to 49 years, made up the cohort. To increase sequencing depth and limit assay-specific biases, TCR repertoire library preparation and sequencing were carried out by different laboratories using diverse techniques. The study deeply sequenced blood TCR repertoires of five healthy adults to estimate repertoire size and the extent of clonotype sharing between individuals. Each donor's leukapheresis produced roughly between about 0.85 and 10 billion PBMCs. For each donor, CD4 naive and CD4 memory were each given three plates, CD8 naive was given two plates, and CD8 memory was given one plate. Study-wide conclusions, independent of this receptor: The genetic and exposure-history diversity represented was limited by the small number of donors. Across several donors, approximately 4.6% of naive CD4, approximately 3.6% of naive CD8, under 2.5% of memory CD4, and 0.4% of memory CD8 clonotypes were shared. Compared with non-shared clonotypes, the clonotypes found in all four sorted-subset donors had higher generation probabilities. Rarefaction of sorted-subset datasets indicated incomplete sequencing despite the large sequencing depth. Pairwise subsampling indicated that sequencing depth was expected to affect the degree of clonotype sharing among donors. Sampling was restricted to blood, and TCR repertoires in tissues likely differ from the TCR repertoires found in blood. Estimated clonotype richness was generally larger for naive than for memory subsets.

The CDR3 runs 13 amino acids, cysteine and phenylalanine included. Only CDR3 DNA remains: 39 bases, in frame from the first base. CDR1 and CDR2 are read off the germline V gene as MNHNS and SASEGT. V lost 1 base and J lost 7 bases, and the count of bases not matched to a germline gene is 1. Donors were healthy HIV-negative adults with no recently reported acute infections or vaccinations. Only Caucasian adults living in Nashville, Tennessee, USA were represented among the donors. CD8 memory samples were composed of magnetically selected CD45RO+ cells combined with CCR7-negative CD45RA+ effector memory (TemRA) cells. After blood collection by leukapheresis, PBMCs were isolated using Ficoll-Histopaque density gradient centrifugation and then cryopreserved in the vapor phase of liquid nitrogen. Purity and quantity of every magnetically sorted T cell population were checked by analytical flow cytometry. Genomic DNA was isolated from each sorted fraction and quantified by UV absorbance on a Nanodrop 2000c.

Using the deep immunoSEQ assay, TCR CDR3 regions were amplified from genomic DNA by multiplex PCR. Genomic DNA extracted from each cell subset was distributed evenly over all wells of several immunoSEQ 96-well plates, and each plate served as one replicate. For sorted subsets, 150 to 250 ng genomic DNA, equal to 25,000 to 35,000 T cell genomes, was loaded into each replicate PCR. Purified libraries were measured with a Qubit 3.0 fluorometer, size-checked on a Bioanalyzer 2100, and measured again with the KAPA Library Quantification kit. Every immunoSEQ 96-well plate was sequenced on a separate single-read 150-cycle Illumina NextSeq 550 flow cell. In the paper's pipeline: Because the immunoSEQ output held only junctional sequences and lacked quality scores, the filtering could not match the filtering applied to full-length reads. Sequences were annotated with PyIR, a Python wrapper for IgBLAST v1.9, and V/J genes and CDR3 were assigned using IMGT germline references. Any read was removed if the V/J assignment was weak (E-value above 1e-6), the CDR3 was missing, or the read contained stop codons, out-of-frame junctions, or ambiguous translated residues. A V3J clonotype was defined by an identical inferred V gene, J gene, and CDR3 amino acid sequence. To compute the percentage overlap between repertoires, the number of shared unique clonotypes was divided by the size of the smaller repertoire. RTK rarefaction, the Chao1 estimator, and Recon v2.1 estimates of unobserved clonotypes were used to assess repertoire richness. Generation probabilities were computed with OLGA for all TCRbeta clonotypes obtained by the gDNA method from several donors. The table was pulled from immuneACCESS by TCRdb, which kept in-frame rearrangements only. Such tables lose some clones; where checked, under half of the loss comes from unresolved V genes, and the rest has no known cause. The DNA gave D and trimming, while V, J and clone size come from that table. This sample comprises around 99,000 clones, almost 70% of them detected only once. The top ten clones comprise roughly 49% of the sample.

Sequenced sample: memory CD8+ T cells sorted from blood. The cell subset or site tag for this specimen amounts to: CD45RO+ cells pooled with CCR7-negative TemRA cells. The sequence links TRBV6-1 to TRBJ2-1; 7 bases in between match TRBD1. This clonotype originated in a man aged 25-45 years in good health. This receptor carries the CDR3 CASSEEDRNEQFF. The DNA is TGTGCCAGCAGTGAAGAGGACAGGAATGAGCAGTTCTTC.